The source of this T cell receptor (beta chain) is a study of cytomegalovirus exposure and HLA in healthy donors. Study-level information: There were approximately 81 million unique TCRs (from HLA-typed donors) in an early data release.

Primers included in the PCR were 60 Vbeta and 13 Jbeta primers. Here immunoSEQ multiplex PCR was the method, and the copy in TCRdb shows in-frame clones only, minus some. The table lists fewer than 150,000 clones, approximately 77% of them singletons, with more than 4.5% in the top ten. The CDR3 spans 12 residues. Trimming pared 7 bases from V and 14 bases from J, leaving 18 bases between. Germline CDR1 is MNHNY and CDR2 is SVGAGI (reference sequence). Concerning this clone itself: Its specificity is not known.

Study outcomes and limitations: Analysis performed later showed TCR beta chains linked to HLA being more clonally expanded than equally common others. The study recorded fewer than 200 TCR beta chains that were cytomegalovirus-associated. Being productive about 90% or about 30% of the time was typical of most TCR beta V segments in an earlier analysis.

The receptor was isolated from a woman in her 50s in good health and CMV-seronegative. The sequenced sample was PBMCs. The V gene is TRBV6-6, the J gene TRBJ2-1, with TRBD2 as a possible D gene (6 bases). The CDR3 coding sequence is TGTGCCAGCACGGGAGACCCCGGGATCGAGTTCTTC. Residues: CASTGDPGIEFF.